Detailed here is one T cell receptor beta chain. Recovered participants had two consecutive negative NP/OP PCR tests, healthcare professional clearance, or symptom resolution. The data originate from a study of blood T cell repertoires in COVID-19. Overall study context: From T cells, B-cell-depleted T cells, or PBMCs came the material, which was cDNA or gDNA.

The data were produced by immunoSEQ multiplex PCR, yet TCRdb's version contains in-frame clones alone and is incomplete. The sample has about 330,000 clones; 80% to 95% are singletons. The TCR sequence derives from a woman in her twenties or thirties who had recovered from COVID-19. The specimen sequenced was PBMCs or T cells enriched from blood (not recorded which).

The CDR3 DNA sequence: TGTGCCACCAGTGATCCGGTGGGGCTAGCGGGCGATATTTCTAGCACAGATACGCAGTATTTT. This gives the protein CATSDPVGLAGDISSTDTQYF. The rearrangement uses TRBV24-1 and TRBJ2-3, with 8 bases aligning to TRBD2. The V gene end was trimmed by 3 bases and the J gene end by 0 bases; junction bases not matched to a gene: 19. Germline-derived CDR1 and CDR2 are KGHDR and SFDVKD. CDR3 length: 21 residues.